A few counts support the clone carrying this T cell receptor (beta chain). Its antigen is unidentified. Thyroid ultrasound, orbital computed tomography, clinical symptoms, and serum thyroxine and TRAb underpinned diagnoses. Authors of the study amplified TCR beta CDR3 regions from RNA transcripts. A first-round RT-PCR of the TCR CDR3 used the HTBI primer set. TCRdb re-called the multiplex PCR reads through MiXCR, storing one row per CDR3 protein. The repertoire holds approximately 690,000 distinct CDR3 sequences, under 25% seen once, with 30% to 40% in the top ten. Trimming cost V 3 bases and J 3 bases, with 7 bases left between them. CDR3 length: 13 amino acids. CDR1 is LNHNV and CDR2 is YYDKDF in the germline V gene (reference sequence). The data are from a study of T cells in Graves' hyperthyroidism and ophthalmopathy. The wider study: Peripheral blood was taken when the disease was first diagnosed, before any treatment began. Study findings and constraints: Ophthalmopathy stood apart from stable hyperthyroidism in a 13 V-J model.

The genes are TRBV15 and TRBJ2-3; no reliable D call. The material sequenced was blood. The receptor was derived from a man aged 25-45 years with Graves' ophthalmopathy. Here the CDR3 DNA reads TGTGCCACCAGCAGCCGACGAACAGATACGCAGTATTTT. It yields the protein CATSSRRTDTQYF.